Shown below are 20 T cell receptor beta chains from a single sample sequenced in a study of control samples from healthy donors and cancer patients. Here immunoSEQ multiplex PCR was the method, and the copy in TCRdb shows in-frame clones only, minus some. The repertoire holds 150,000 to 200,000 clones, with under 95% as singletons. Sequencing was performed on blood. Every receptor here comes from a woman aged 18-29 years in good health.

Concerning this clone: Compared with germline, one end of the junction differs, possibly owing to a read error. The CDR3 sequence: CASSQDEREF. DNA for the CDR3: TGCGCCAGCAGCCAAGATGAACGAGAATTC. The rearrangement links TRBV4-3 to TRBJ2-7; D is unclear. Germline CDR1 and CDR2: LGHNA and YSLEER. The CDR3 spans 10 residues.

This clone came up once. In DNA form, the CDR3 reads TGTGCCAGCACCGACATCGGGACCTACTATGGCTACACCTTC. It yields the protein CASTDIGTYYGYTF. This chain joins TRBV6-5 and TRBJ1-2; a possible D gene is TRBD1 (5 bases). Deletions cut 7 bases from V and 3 bases from J, with 15 bases between. This CDR3 has 14 residues. In germline, CDR1 is MNHEY, CDR2 SVGAGI.

The CDR3 protein is CASSKQGLSYEQYF. The DNA for the CDR3 is TGTGCCAGTAGTAAACAGGGGCTATCCTACGAGCAGTACTTC. The V and J genes are TRBV19 and TRBJ2-7; 7 nucleotides line up with TRBD1. V shed 4 bases and J 1 base; nucleotides not matched to a gene: 4. The CDR3 totals 14 residues. In germline, CDR1 is LNHDA, CDR2 SQIVND (reference sequence).

The CDR3 region is CASSLLGLAVTDTQYF. CDR3 bases: TGTGCCAGCAGCTTACTGGGACTAGCTGTTACAGATACGCAGTATTTT. This chain joins TRBV7-2 and TRBJ2-3, with 9 bases identical to TRBD2. Germline CDR1 and CDR2: SGHTA and FQGNSA. The CDR3 is 16 residues long. Trimming took 2 bases from V and 3 from J; bases not matched to a gene: 6. The full variable domain, with the rest looked up from reference TRBV7-2 and TRBJ2-3, is GAGVSQSPSNKVTEKGKDVELRCDPISGHTALYWYRQSLGQGLEFLIYFQGNSAPDKSGLPSDRFSAERTGGSVSTLTIQRTQQEDSAVYLCASSLLGLAVTDTQYFGPGTRLTVL.

This clone was seen a handful of times. The V gene is TRBV6-5, the J gene TRBJ1-6; a possible D gene is TRBD1 (5 bases). V was trimmed by 6 bases and J by 10 bases, leaving 19 bases between them. CDR1 MNHEY and CDR2 SVGAGI come from the germline V gene. The CDR3 sequence is 15 residues long. CDR3 amino acids: CASSVGDRRTSPLHF. The CDR3 DNA sequence: TGTGCCAGCAGCGTCGGGGACCGCCGAACCTCACCCCTCCACTTT.

This rearrangement joins TRBV6-6 to TRBJ1-1, with TRBD1 matching over 9 bases. V gave up 6 bases and J gave up 1 base; unmatched junction bases: 6. The germline CDR1 and CDR2 sequences are MNHNY and SVGAGI (reference sequence). The CDR3 extends over 15 amino acids. In DNA, the CDR3 is TGTGCCAGCAGCCTGGGGACAGGGTCGAACACTGAAGCTTTCTTT. Its protein product is CASSLGTGSNTEAFF.

V gene TRBV25-1 combines with J gene TRBJ1-2; unclear D gene. The CDR3 is made up of 15 amino acids. Per the germline V gene, CDR1 is MGHDK and CDR2 is SYGVNS. The V end lost 3 bases, the J end lost 4 bases, and 15 bases lay between the germline ends. The DNA of the CDR3 is TGTGCCAGCAGTGAGGGTTCAGGAAGAACCTATGGCTACACCTTC. It yields the protein CASSEGSGRTYGYTF.

The rearrangement uses TRBV11-2 and TRBJ1-1, with D hard to call. The CDR3 spans 12 residues. Trimming took off 1 base at V and 8 bases at J, with 8 bases between the two ends. Germline loops: CDR1 SGHAT, CDR2 FQNNGV. In DNA, the CDR3 is TGTGCCAGCAGCTTAGTCCAGACCGAAGCTTTCTTT. Encoded protein: CASSLVQTEAFF.

The rearrangement joins TRBV7-2 to TRBJ2-5; 12 bases are a match to TRBD2. Germline CDR1 and CDR2: SGHTA and FQGNSA. The trim removed 5 bases at V and 5 bases at J, leaving 6 bases unmatched. CDR3 length equals 15 residues. CDR3 DNA: TGTGCCAGCAGCCCCCTAGCGGGGGGGCGGGAGACCCAGTACTTC. It specifies CASSPLAGGRETQYF.

The chain links TRBV5-1 to TRBJ2-1; TRBD2 matches at 10 bases. Germline CDR1 and CDR2: SGHRS and YFSETQ. CDR3 length equals 15 residues. V was clipped by 3 bases and J by 7 bases; unmatched bases: 7. The CDR3: CASSSLAGASNEQFF. CDR3 bases: TGCGCCAGCAGCTCTCTAGCGGGAGCTTCGAATGAGCAGTTCTTC.

This chain joins TRBV5-6 and TRBJ1-6; D remains unclear. V lost 0 bases and J 4 bases, leaving 11 bases between the germline ends. Germline V CDR1 and CDR2: SGHDT, YYEEEE. The CDR3 is made up of 16 amino acids. This CDR3 reads CASSLVGGGYNSPLHF. The CDR3 coding sequence is TGTGCCAGCAGCTTGGTTGGCGGAGGGTATAATTCACCCCTCCACTTT.

V is TRBV5-8 and J is TRBJ2-5; D is unresolved. The CDR3 totals 13 residues. Per the germline V gene, CDR1 is SGHTS and CDR2 is YDEGEE. V was clipped by 2 bases and J by 5 bases, with 10 bases between them. The CDR3 sequence: CASSLGGSETQYF. DNA of the CDR3: TGTGCCAGCAGCTTAGGTGGTTCCGAGACCCAGTACTTC. Variable domain in full (rest from reference TRBV5-8 and TRBJ2-5): EAGVTQSPTHLIKTRGQQATLRCSPISGHTSVYWYQQALGLGLQFLLWYDEGEERNRGNFPPRFSGRQFPNYSSELNVNALELEDSALYLCASSLGGSETQYFGPGTRLLVL.

V usage is TRBV20-1 and J usage is TRBJ2-3; 8 positions agree with TRBD2. The CDR3 totals 11 residues. The V gene's germline CDR1 is DFQATT and CDR2 SNEGSKA (reference sequence). CDR3 sequence reads: CTGGDSDTQYF. CDR3 DNA sequence: TGCACGGGAGGGGATTCAGATACGCAGTATTTT.

The chain joins TRBV5-5 to TRBJ2-7; D is unclear. CDR1 and CDR2 from the germline V gene are SGHKS and YYEKEE (reference sequence). The CDR3 contains 15 residues. V was shortened by 1 base and J by 3 bases, with 14 bases between the two germline ends. Here the CDR3 reads CASSLMSDPVYEQYF. CDR3 nucleotides: TGTGCCAGCAGCTTGATGTCCGACCCGGTCTACGAGCAGTACTTC. The full variable domain, in which reference TRBV5-5 and TRBJ2-7 provide the parts outside the CDR3, is DAGVTQSPTHLIKTRGQQVTLRCSPISGHKSVSWYQQVLGQGPQFIFQYYEKEERGRGNFPDRFSARQFPNYSSELNVNALLLGDSALYLCASSLMSDPVYEQYFGPGTRLTVT.

The chain uses TRBV13 and TRBJ1-1, with TRBD1 identical over 11 bases. V lost 4 bases to trimming and J lost 0 bases; unmatched junction nucleotides: 7. CDR3 size: 17 residues. Germline V gene data show CDR1 as PRHDT and CDR2 as FYEKMQ (reference sequence). CDR3 protein: CASSSPGTGGLNTEAFF. For the CDR3, the DNA is TGTGCCAGCAGCTCCCCCGGGACAGGGGGTTTGAACACTGAAGCTTTCTTT.

This clone was observed a single time. The chain's CDR3 is CASSHGGAGQGRDTQYF. The CDR3 nucleotides read TGTGCCAGCAGCCACGGGGGTGCGGGACAGGGGCGAGATACGCAGTATTTT. The chain couples TRBV11-3 to TRBJ2-3; TRBD1 matches 10 bases. Germline V lookup: CDR1 SGHNT, CDR2 YENEEA. The V and J ends lost 5 bases and 5 bases, in that order; junction bases with no gene match: 13. The CDR3 loop spans 17 amino acids.

V usage is TRBV6-5 and J usage is TRBJ2-3; 9 bases are a match to TRBD1. The CDR3 length is 15 residues. The ends lost 4 bases at V and 5 bases at J; junction bases unmatched: 7. The germline V gene encodes CDR1 MNHEY and CDR2 SVGAGI. DNA for the CDR3: TGTGCCAGCAGTTTAACAGGGGGCCTTCAAGATACGCAGTATTTT. This codes for CASSLTGGLQDTQYF.

The chain is built from TRBV13 and TRBJ1-5, with no clear D. The V gene's germline CDR1 is PRHDT and CDR2 FYEKMQ (reference sequence). V lost 4 bases and J 3 bases, leaving 16 bases between the germline ends. The CDR3 is 16 residues long. The CDR3 DNA sequence: TGTGCCAGCAGCTCCGGGAATAGAAAGGACAATCAGCCCCAGCATTTT. This gives the protein CASSSGNRKDNQPQHF.

Comments on this clone: A junction end diverges from the germline sequence, so it may reflect a read error. The chain employs TRBV7-7 and TRBJ2-2, with 10 positions matching TRBD1. This CDR3 comprises 16 residues. Germline V gives CDR1 SSHAT, CDR2 FNYEAQ (reference sequence). Here the CDR3 reads CASSHGTGEIAGELFF. CDR3 DNA: TGTGCTAGCAGCCACGGGACAGGGGAAATCGCGGGGGAGCTGTTTTTT.

In this sample, this clone turned up a few times. The chain is built from TRBV6-2 or TRBV6-3 and TRBJ2-7; 7 nucleotides line up with TRBD1. The CDR3 is made up of 16 amino acids. V gave up 5 bases and J gave up 4 bases; unmatched junction bases: 14. Germline lookup yields CDR1 MNHEY and CDR2 SVGEGT. CDR3 sequence reads: CASSRIFGTETYEQYF. In nucleotides, the CDR3 is TGTGCCAGCAGTAGAATATTCGGGACAGAGACTTACGAGCAGTACTTC.